The 18 T cell receptor beta chains presented below share a single source sample, sequenced in a study of monozygotic twins with inflammatory bowel disease. TCRdb re-called the 5' RACE reads; one entry per CDR3 protein, DNA not given. Listed are 350,000 to 400,000 distinct CDR3 sequences; just over 2.5% falls within the top ten. The sequencing input was blood. Receptor source: a human donor with ulcerative colitis or Crohn's disease, or a healthy co-twin of an affected twin (not recorded which).

The chain links TRBV12-3 or TRBV12-4 to TRBJ1-1; the TCRdb call, TRBD1, lacks DNA for checking. CDR3 length: 14 residues. CDR3 in amino acids: CASSFRARNTEAFF.

The rearrangement joins TRBV7-9 to TRBJ1-4; the TRBD1 assignment by TCRdb is unverifiable without DNA. CDR3 length equals 16 residues. Germline values: CDR1 SEHNR, CDR2 FQNEAQ (reference sequence). CDR3 sequence reads: CASSPQEGVGYEKLFF.

CDR3 protein: CASSVNYGYTF. The V gene is TRBV12-3 or TRBV12-4, the J gene TRBJ1-2. The CDR3 has 11 residues.

The CDR3 here is CASSYSDRGREQYF. The rearrangement joins TRBV6-5 to TRBJ2-7; the D gene TCRdb calls, TRBD1, cannot be checked with no DNA. The CDR3 is 14 amino acids. Germline CDR1 MNHEY, CDR2 SVGAGI.

This chain links TRBV5-1 with TRBJ1-4; TCRdb names TRBD1, which stays unverified in the absence of DNA. Germline CDR1 and CDR2: SGHRS and YFSETQ. The CDR3 length is 15 residues. The CDR3 protein is CASSSTGPTNEKLFF.

This sequence joins TRBV25-1 and TRBJ1-5. Germline CDR1 and CDR2: MGHDK and SYGVNS. The CDR3 length is 13 residues. The CDR3 spells CANQGRINQPQHF. Drawing the rest from reference TRBV25-1 and TRBJ1-5, the complete variable domain is EADIYQTPRYLVIGTGKKITLECSQTMGHDKMYWYQQDPGMELHLIHYSYGVNSTEKGDLSSESTVSRIRTEHFPLTLESARPSHTSQYLCANQGRINQPQHFGDGTRLSIL.

The chain is built from TRBV30 and TRBJ2-7; TCRdb's D call, TRBD2, is unchecked because there is no DNA. This CDR3 is 14 amino acids long. The germline CDR1 and CDR2 sequences are GTSNPN and SVGIG (reference sequence). Here the CDR3 reads CAWSVSGGAYEQYF.

V usage is TRBV12-3 or TRBV12-4 and J usage is TRBJ2-5; checking the TCRdb D call of TRBD1 is not possible without DNA. This CDR3 has 16 residues. CDR3 protein: CASQWLFGGFQETQYF.

The V and J genes are TRBV5-5 and TRBJ2-7. Germline lookup yields CDR1 SGHKS and CDR2 YYEKEE (reference sequence). The CDR3 contains 13 residues. The CDR3 sequence is CASSLVVGNEQYF.

The chain links TRBV3-1 to TRBJ2-7; as DNA is missing, the TRBD1 call by TCRdb cannot be tested. This CDR3 has 14 residues. Germline lookup yields CDR1 LGHDT and CDR2 YNNKEL (reference sequence). CDR3 loop: CASSHPDRAGEQYF.

This rearrangement joins TRBV5-1 to TRBJ2-7; TCRdb's D gene call, TRBD2, goes unchecked for lack of DNA. From germline, CDR1 is SGHRS and CDR2 YFSETQ. The length of the CDR3 is 14 residues. The CDR3 here is CASSLGAGSYEQYF. Using reference TRBV5-1 and TRBJ2-7 for the parts outside the CDR3, the full variable domain is KAGVTQTPRYLIKTRGQQVTLSCSPISGHRSVSWYQQTPGQGLQFLFEYFSETQRNKGNFPGRFSGRQFSNSRSEMNVSTLELGDSALYLCASSLGAGSYEQYFGPGTRLTVT.

The chain combines TRBV18 with TRBJ2-7; TCRdb picks TRBD1, but there is no DNA to check that call. Germline values: CDR1 KGHSH, CDR2 LQKENI. The CDR3 contains 14 residues. CDR3 residues: CASSPGRGLYEQYF.

The V and J genes are TRBV6-2 or TRBV6-3 and TRBJ2-7; absent DNA, TCRdb's TRBD1 call cannot be checked. Germline loops: CDR1 MNHEY, CDR2 SVGEGT. CDR3 size: 13 residues. The CDR3 here is CASRTQGSYEQYF.

The chain links TRBV6-2 or TRBV6-3 to TRBJ2-5; TCRdb reports TRBD1, a call that lacks DNA to check it against. Germline CDR1 and CDR2: MNHEY and SVGEGT. The CDR3 runs 13 residues. The CDR3 protein is CASSRRDQETQYF.

The chain carries TRBV12-3 or TRBV12-4 and TRBJ2-5; the TCRdb D gene call, TRBD1, has no DNA to confirm it. The CDR3 is made up of 16 amino acids. This chain's CDR3 is CASSSAWTGGAETQYF.

The chain recombines TRBV10-3 with TRBJ2-7. This CDR3 is 12 amino acids long. Germline values: CDR1 ENHRY, CDR2 SYGVKD. The chain's CDR3 is CAISAQLYEQYF.

The V and J genes are TRBV12-5 and TRBJ1-1; TCRdb names TRBD1, which stays unverified in the absence of DNA. The CDR3 has 13 amino acids. Germline lookup yields CDR1 LGHNT and CDR2 FRNRAP. Here the CDR3 reads CASGLGGRAEAFF.

The rearrangement links TRBV7-2 to TRBJ1-5. Germline V gene lookup returns CDR1 SGHTA and CDR2 FQGNSA. The CDR3 has 11 amino acids. CDR3 sequence: CASIKGQPQHF.